This T cell receptor beta chain derives from a study of blood T cell repertoires in COVID-19. Study information: Spain, Italy and the United States supplied samples that represented acute and convalescent COVID-19. T cells, B-cell-depleted T cells, or PBMCs supplied cDNA or gDNA.

Germline V lookup: CDR1 SGHNT, CDR2 YENEEA. V was clipped by 5 bases and J by 5 bases, with 18 bases between them. The CDR3 runs 16 residues. Original methodology: Amplification of reference gene primers provided the estimated nucleated cell counts. Clones were read by immunoSEQ multiplex PCR, and TCRdb kept only the in-frame ones, dropping some. For V, J and clone size, that table is used; D and trimming come from the DNA. The table includes 65,000 to 90,000 clones, more than 70% detected once. Sample: peripheral blood. The rearrangement joins TRBV11-3 to TRBJ2-2; perhaps TRBD2 as D (6 bases). The TCR sequence derives from a man aged 65 to 79 with active or convalescent COVID-19. The CDR3 DNA reads TGTGCCAGCAGCGGAGCCGACCGCCGGGGGACCGGGGAGCTGTTTTTT. It translates to CASSGADRRGTGELFF.